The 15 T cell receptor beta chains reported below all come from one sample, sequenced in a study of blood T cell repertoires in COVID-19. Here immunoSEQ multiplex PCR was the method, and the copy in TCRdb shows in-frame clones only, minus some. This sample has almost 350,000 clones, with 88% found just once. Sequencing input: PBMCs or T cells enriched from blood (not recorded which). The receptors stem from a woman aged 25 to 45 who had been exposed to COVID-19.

The CDR3 is CAISETGINEKLFF. CDR3 DNA sequence: TGTGCCATCAGTGAGACAGGGATTAATGAAAAACTGTTTTTT. V usage is TRBV10-3 and J usage is TRBJ1-4; weak D call: TRBD1 (6 bases). Germline V lookup: CDR1 ENHRY, CDR2 SYGVKD. With 2 bases removed from V and 4 bases from J, the gap between germline ends came to 8 bases. The CDR3 consists of 14 residues.

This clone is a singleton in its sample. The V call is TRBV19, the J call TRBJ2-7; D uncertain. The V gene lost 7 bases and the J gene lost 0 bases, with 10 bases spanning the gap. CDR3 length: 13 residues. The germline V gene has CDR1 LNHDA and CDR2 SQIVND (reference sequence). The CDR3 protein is CASIGQASYEQYF. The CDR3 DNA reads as TGTGCCAGTATTGGCCAGGCCTCCTACGAGCAGTACTTC.

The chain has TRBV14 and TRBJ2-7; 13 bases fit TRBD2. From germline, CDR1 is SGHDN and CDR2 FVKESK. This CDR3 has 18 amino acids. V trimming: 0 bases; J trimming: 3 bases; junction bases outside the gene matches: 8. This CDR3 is CASSQDRGLAGRLYEQYF. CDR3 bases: TGTGCCAGCAGCCAAGATCGGGGACTAGCGGGGAGACTCTACGAGCAGTACTTC.

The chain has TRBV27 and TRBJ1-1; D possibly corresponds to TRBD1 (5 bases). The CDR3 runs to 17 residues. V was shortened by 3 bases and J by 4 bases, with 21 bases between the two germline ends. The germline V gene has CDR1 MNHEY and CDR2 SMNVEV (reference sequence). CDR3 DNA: TGTGCCAGCAGTTTTTTAAGTAGGGGACGCGGGGGCACTGAAGCTTTCTTT. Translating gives CASSFLSRGRGGTEAFF.

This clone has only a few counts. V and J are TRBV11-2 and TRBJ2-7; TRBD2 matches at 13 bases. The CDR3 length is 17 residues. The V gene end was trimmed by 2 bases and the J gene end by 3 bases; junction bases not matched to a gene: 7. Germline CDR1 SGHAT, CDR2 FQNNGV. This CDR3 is CASSLRLAGGTNYEQYF. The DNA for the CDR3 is TGTGCCAGCAGCTTAAGACTAGCGGGAGGAACGAACTACGAGCAGTACTTC.

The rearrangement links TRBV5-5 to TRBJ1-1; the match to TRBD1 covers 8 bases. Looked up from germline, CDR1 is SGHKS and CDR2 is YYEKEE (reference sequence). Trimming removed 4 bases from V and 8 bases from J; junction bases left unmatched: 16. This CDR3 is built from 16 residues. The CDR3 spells CASSVPTGALQGEAFF. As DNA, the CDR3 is TGTGCCAGCAGCGTCCCGACAGGGGCTCTCCAGGGGGAAGCTTTCTTT.

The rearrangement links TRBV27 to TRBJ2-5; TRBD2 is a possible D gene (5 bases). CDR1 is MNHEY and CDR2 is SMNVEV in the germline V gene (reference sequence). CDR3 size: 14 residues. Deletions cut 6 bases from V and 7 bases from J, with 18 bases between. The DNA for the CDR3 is TGTGCCAGCAGGCTGAGGGTACAGCCCGGGACCCAGTACTTC. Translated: CASRLRVQPGTQYF.

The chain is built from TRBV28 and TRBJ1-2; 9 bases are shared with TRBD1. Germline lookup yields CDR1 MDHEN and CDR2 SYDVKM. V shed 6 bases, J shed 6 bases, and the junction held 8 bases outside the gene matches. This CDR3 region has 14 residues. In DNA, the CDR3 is TGTGCCAGCAGGCCGGGACAGGGTCTCGATGGCTACACCTTC. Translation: CASRPGQGLDGYTF.

CDR3 DNA sequence: TGTGCCAGCAGTTTTATCGCTAAAGACTCCTACGAGCAGTACTTC. Protein sequence: CASSFIAKDSYEQYF. V is TRBV27 and J is TRBJ2-7; D gene ambiguous. CDR1 is MNHEY and CDR2 is SMNVEV in the germline V gene (reference sequence). The CDR3 is 15 amino acids. Trimming cost V 3 bases and J 0 bases, with 12 bases left between them.

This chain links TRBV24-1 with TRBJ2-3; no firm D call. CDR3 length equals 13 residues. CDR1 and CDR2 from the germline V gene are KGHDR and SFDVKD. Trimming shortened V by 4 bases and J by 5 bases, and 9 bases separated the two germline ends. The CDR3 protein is CATSDPTEDTQYF. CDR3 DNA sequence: TGTGCCACCAGTGACCCAACAGAAGATACGCAGTATTTT.

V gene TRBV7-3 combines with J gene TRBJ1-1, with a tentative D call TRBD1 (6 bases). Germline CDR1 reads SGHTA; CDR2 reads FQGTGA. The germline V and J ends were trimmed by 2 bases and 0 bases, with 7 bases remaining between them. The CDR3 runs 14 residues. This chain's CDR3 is CASSLAGVNTEAFF. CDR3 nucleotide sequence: TGTGCCAGCAGCTTAGCAGGGGTGAACACTGAAGCTTTCTTT.

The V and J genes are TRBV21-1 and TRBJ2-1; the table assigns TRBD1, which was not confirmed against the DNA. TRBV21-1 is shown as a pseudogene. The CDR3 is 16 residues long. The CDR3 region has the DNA TGTGCCAGCAGCAAATCAGGGTTAGCTTTACGGGATGAGCAGTTCTTC. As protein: CASSKSGLALRDEQFF.

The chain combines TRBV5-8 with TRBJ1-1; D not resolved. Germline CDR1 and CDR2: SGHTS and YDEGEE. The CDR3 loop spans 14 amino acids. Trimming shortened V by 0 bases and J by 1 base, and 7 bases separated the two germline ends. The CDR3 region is CASSLGATNTEAFF. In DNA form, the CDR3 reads TGTGCCAGCAGCTTGGGGGCGACGAACACTGAAGCTTTCTTT.

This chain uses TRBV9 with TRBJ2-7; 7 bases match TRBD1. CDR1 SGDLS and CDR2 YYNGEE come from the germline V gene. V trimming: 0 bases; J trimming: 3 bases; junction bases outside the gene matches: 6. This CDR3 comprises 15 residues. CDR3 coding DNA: TGTGCCAGCAGCGTAGCGCCGACAGGGAACTACGAGCAGTACTTC. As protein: CASSVAPTGNYEQYF.

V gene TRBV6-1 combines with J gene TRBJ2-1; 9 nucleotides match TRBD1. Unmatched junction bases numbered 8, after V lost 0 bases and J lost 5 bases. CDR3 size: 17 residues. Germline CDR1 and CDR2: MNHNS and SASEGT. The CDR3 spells CASSEALGTGINNEQFF. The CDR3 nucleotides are TGTGCCAGCAGTGAAGCGCTTGGGACAGGGATTAACAATGAGCAGTTCTTC.